These 28 T cell receptor beta chains were sequenced from one sample in a study of beta chain features in type 1 diabetes. Of the isolated RNA, all was reverse transcribed, and so the sequenced material was expressed TCRB transcripts. The protocol was immunoSEQ multiplex PCR, while the TCRdb copy is restricted to in-frame clones and leaves out a portion. The profile shows under 450,000 clones, roughly 13% of them singletons. The specimen sequenced was naive CD4+ T cells from blood. These receptor sequences come from a man aged 25-45 years in good health.

This sequence joins TRBV30 and TRBJ1-2; tentative D call: TRBD1 (5 bases). There are 13 residues in the CDR3. CDR1 and CDR2 from the germline V gene are GTSNPN and SVGIG (reference sequence). Trimming stripped 0 bases from V and 6 bases from J, with 11 bases between. CDR3 protein: CAWSVFRANGYTF. In DNA, the CDR3 is TGTGCCTGGAGTGTATTCAGGGCCAATGGCTACACCTTC.

The V and J genes are TRBV6-1 and TRBJ2-5, with D perhaps matching TRBD1 (6 bases). Germline V gene sequence: CDR1 MNHNS, CDR2 SASEGT. V lost 7 bases to trimming and J lost 4 bases, with 13 bases between them. This CDR3 has 13 residues. The CDR3 nucleotides read TGTGCCAGCATACAGGGTCGGTCAGAGACCCAGTACTTC. This sequence encodes CASIQGRSETQYF.

This chain links TRBV10-3 with TRBJ1-5; 7 bases map to TRBD1. Germline values: CDR1 ENHRY, CDR2 SYGVKD. Unmatched junction bases numbered 10, after V lost 9 bases and J lost 5 bases. The CDR3 covers 14 residues. The CDR3 is CAMGDRESDQPQHF. In DNA form, the CDR3 reads TGTGCCATGGGAGACAGGGAATCGGATCAGCCCCAGCATTTT.

The chain carries TRBV7-2 and TRBJ1-2; D is perhaps TRBD1 (6 bases). V was pared by 5 bases and J by 4 bases, with 11 bases between. Germline values: CDR1 SGHTA, CDR2 FQGNSA. The CDR3 extends over 13 amino acids. CDR3 loop: CASSPQGFYGYTF. CDR3 nucleotide sequence: TGTGCCAGCAGCCCTCAGGGGTTCTATGGCTACACCTTC.

The J gene is TRBJ1-1, the V gene TRBV5-5; TRBD1 matches 9 bases. Germline V gene sequence: CDR1 SGHKS, CDR2 YYEKEE (reference sequence). V shed 0 bases and J 7 bases; nucleotides not matched to a gene: 4. The CDR3 runs 14 residues. CDR3 nucleotide sequence: TGTGCCAGCAGCTTGGAGGGACAGGGTCTTGAAGCTTTCTTT. Encoded protein: CASSLEGQGLEAFF.

Only a few counts were recorded for this clone. V and J are TRBV27 and TRBJ2-4; no definite D call. The V end lost 3 bases, the J end lost 3 bases, and 6 bases lay between the germline ends. Germline V gene lookup returns CDR1 MNHEY and CDR2 SMNVEV (reference sequence). The CDR3 is made up of 13 amino acids. The CDR3 coding sequence is TGTGCCAGCAGTTTGCGGTACAAAAACATTCAGTACTTC. It encodes CASSLRYKNIQYF.

This chain connects TRBV2 to TRBJ2-5; 13 bases line up with TRBD2. V was clipped by 4 bases and J by 4 bases; unmatched bases: 0. The CDR3 is made up of 14 amino acids. From germline, CDR1 is SNHLY and CDR2 FYNNEI. The DNA for the CDR3 is TGTGCCAGCAGTGGACTAGCGGGAGGAGAGACCCAGTACTTC. This codes for CASSGLAGGETQYF.

This clone showed up just a few times. The CDR3 sequence: CASRPGPSGTEAFF. As DNA, the CDR3 is TGTGCCAGCAGGCCCGGACCATCGGGGACTGAAGCTTTCTTT. This chain links TRBV6-5 with TRBJ1-1; the D is unclear. The CDR3 sequence is 14 residues long. Deletions cut 6 bases from V and 5 bases from J, with 16 bases between. Germline assignment: CDR1 MNHEY and CDR2 SVGAGI.

This clone occurred a few times. The chain couples TRBV2 to TRBJ2-1; no definite D call. This CDR3 is 14 amino acids long. In germline, CDR1 is SNHLY, CDR2 FYNNEI. V was trimmed by 2 bases and J by 2 bases, leaving 7 bases between them. DNA for the CDR3: TGTGCCAGCAGTGAATTGAGAACCTACAATGAGCAGTTCTTC. Protein: CASSELRTYNEQFF.

V gene TRBV4-1 combines with J gene TRBJ1-1, with 8 positions matching TRBD1. Germline lookup yields CDR1 MGHRA and CDR2 YSYEKL. The CDR3 loop spans 14 amino acids. V was pared by 6 bases and J by 3 bases, with 6 bases of the junction left unmatched. The CDR3 region is CASSKTGGDTEAFF. For the CDR3, the DNA is TGCGCCAGCAGTAAAACAGGGGGAGACACTGAAGCTTTCTTT.

The V gene is TRBV29-1, the J gene TRBJ2-7; TRBD2 matches at 10 bases. Germline V CDR1 and CDR2: SQVTM, ANQGSEA. J gave up 3 bases and V 4 bases, and 12 bases lay outside the gene matches. The CDR3 sequence is 16 residues long. CDR3 sequence (DNA): TGCAGCGTTGGTTTGGGTGGGCTAGCGGGGGACTACGAGCAGTACTTC. It yields the protein CSVGLGGLAGDYEQYF.

Of note for this clone: This may stem from a read error, because a much larger clone lies one nucleotide away. The chain recombines TRBV2 with TRBJ2-3; no clear D gene. Germline CDR1 SNHLY, CDR2 FYNNEI. V gave up 6 bases and J gave up 6 bases, with 7 bases separating them. The CDR3 contains 11 residues. CDR3 amino acids: CASSLKDTQYF. The CDR3 region has the DNA TGTGCCAGCAGCCTCAAGGATACGCAGTATTTT.

The chain recombines TRBV13 with TRBJ2-5; 10 bases fit TRBD2. Unmatched junction bases numbered 8, after V lost 5 bases and J lost 5 bases. CDR1 is PRHDT, CDR2 FYEKMQ, per germline (reference sequence). The CDR3 runs 15 residues. CDR3 nucleotides: TGTGCCAGCAGCACCCAGCGGGGGGGACAGGAGACCCAGTACTTC. Protein sequence: CASSTQRGGQETQYF.

In this sample, this clone turned up a few times. This chain joins TRBV7-9 and TRBJ2-1; D unresolved. Germline V gene lookup returns CDR1 SEHNR and CDR2 FQNEAQ (reference sequence). Between the trimmed V and J ends, which lost 1 base and 8 bases, there was a span of 12 bases. This CDR3 has 14 residues. The CDR3 spells CASSLVRVNHEQFF. The CDR3 DNA reads as TGTGCCAGCAGCTTAGTCCGGGTTAATCATGAGCAGTTCTTC.

Only a few counts were recorded for this clone. This chain uses TRBV30 with TRBJ2-4, with 8 bases identical to TRBD2. Germline CDR1 and CDR2: GTSNPN and SVGIG (reference sequence). CDR3 size: 16 residues. Trimming at V came to 2 bases and at J to 2 bases, leaving 8 bases not matched to a gene. The CDR3 DNA reads as TGTGCCTGGAGTACACGGGAGGGGATCACCAAAAACATTCAGTACTTC. Translating it yields CAWSTREGITKNIQYF.

The J gene is TRBJ1-1, the V gene TRBV7-9; 7 bases map to TRBD1. This CDR3 has 14 amino acids. V gave up 4 bases and J gave up 2 bases; unmatched junction bases: 4. Germline V gives CDR1 SEHNR, CDR2 FQNEAQ (reference sequence). CDR3 sequence reads: CASSSRDSNTEAFF. The CDR3 DNA reads TGTGCCAGCAGCTCGCGGGACAGCAACACTGAAGCTTTCTTT.

The J gene is TRBJ2-2, the V gene TRBV7-2; 9 bases fit TRBD1. CDR1 and CDR2 (germline): SGHTA, FQGNSA. The CDR3 runs to 15 residues. With V trimmed by 5 bases and J by 5 bases, 6 bases remained unmatched. The CDR3 protein is CASSVPGQGTGELFF. The CDR3 DNA follows: TGTGCCAGCAGCGTCCCGGGACAGGGAACCGGGGAGCTGTTTTTT. The full variable domain, its missing parts supplied by reference TRBV7-2 and TRBJ2-2, is GAGVSQSPSNKVTEKGKDVELRCDPISGHTALYWYRQSLGQGLEFLIYFQGNSAPDKSGLPSDRFSAERTGGSVSTLTIQRTQQEDSAVYLCASSVPGQGTGELFFGEGSRLTVL.

The rearrangement links TRBV6-6 to TRBJ1-4; D possibly corresponds to TRBD1 (5 bases). The CDR3 is 16 amino acids. CDR1 is MNHNY, CDR2 SVGAGI, per germline (reference sequence). Trimming removed 7 bases from V and 0 bases from J, with 15 bases in between. In nucleotides, the CDR3 is TGTGCCAGCACCCCCAGGGCCACGCCAACTAATGAAAAACTGTTTTTT. Translation: CASTPRATPTNEKLFF.

This chain uses TRBV6-5 with TRBJ2-1; the match to TRBD1 covers 9 bases. Trimming at V came to 6 bases and at J to 15 bases, leaving 18 bases not matched to a gene. CDR3 size: 15 residues. The germline V gene has CDR1 MNHEY and CDR2 SVGAGI. CDR3 amino acids: CASSPQDRGPRKGFF. The CDR3 DNA reads TGTGCCAGCAGCCCTCAGGACAGGGGCCCTCGAAAGGGGTTCTTC.

The sample holds a few counts of this clone. J is TRBJ2-7 and V is TRBV7-2; D might be TRBD1 or TRBD2, each matching 5 bases. The CDR3 has 14 amino acids. Germline V gene lookup returns CDR1 SGHTA and CDR2 FQGNSA. The germline V and J ends were trimmed by 4 bases and 0 bases, with 10 bases remaining between them. The CDR3 DNA reads as TGTGCCAGCAGCTCGGGGCCTAGCTCCTACGAGCAGTACTTC. It is translated as CASSSGPSSYEQYF. Variable domain in full (rest from reference TRBV7-2 and TRBJ2-7): GAGVSQSPSNKVTEKGKDVELRCDPISGHTALYWYRQSLGQGLEFLIYFQGNSAPDKSGLPSDRFSAERTGGSVSTLTIQRTQQEDSAVYLCASSSGPSSYEQYFGPGTRLTVT.

V gene TRBV4-3 combines with J gene TRBJ2-5; D is possibly TRBD2 (5 bases). Germline V lookup: CDR1 LGHNA, CDR2 YSLEER. Trimming removed 0 bases from V and 5 bases from J, with 7 bases in between. The CDR3 extends over 13 amino acids. The CDR3 DNA sequence: TGCGCCAGCAGCCAAGATACGGGGGAGACCCAGTACTTC. This codes for CASSQDTGETQYF.

This clone was observed a handful of times. The chain carries TRBV28 and TRBJ2-3, with TRBD1 identical over 8 bases. Per germline, CDR1 MDHEN and CDR2 SYDVKM. V gave up 5 bases and J gave up 11 bases; unmatched junction bases: 6. The length of the CDR3 is 12 residues. This CDR3 is CASSRRGLGQYF. CDR3 nucleotide sequence: TGTGCCAGCAGTCGCAGGGGGCTCGGGCAGTATTTT.

This clone was observed a few times. The V call is TRBV7-3, the J call TRBJ1-2, with 8 nucleotides matching TRBD1. The V segment lost 8 bases and the J segment 2 bases; nucleotides outside the gene matches: 10. The CDR3 sequence is 15 residues long. The V gene's germline CDR1 is SGHTA and CDR2 FQGTGA. CDR3 DNA: TGTGCCAGCTCGTCCGGGACAGGACTAAACTATGGCTACACCTTC. It translates to CASSSGTGLNYGYTF.

This clone has a handful of counts. The rearrangement joins TRBV9 to TRBJ2-3, with D hard to call. The CDR3 runs 14 residues. The V gene's germline CDR1 is SGDLS and CDR2 YYNGEE. Trimming stripped 2 bases from V and 3 bases from J, with 10 bases between. CDR3 residues: CASSVGLRTDTQYF. The DNA for the CDR3 is TGTGCCAGCAGCGTTGGGTTAAGGACAGATACGCAGTATTTT. Variable domain in full (rest from reference TRBV9 and TRBJ2-3): DSGVTQTPKHLITATGQRVTLRCSPRSGDLSVYWYQQSLDQGLQFLIQYYNGEERAKGNILERFSAQQFPDLHSELNLSSLELGDSALYFCASSVGLRTDTQYFGPGTRLTVL.

The V call is TRBV6-5, the J call TRBJ1-2, with D unclear. There are 16 residues in the CDR3. Deletions cut 4 bases from V and 1 base from J, with 16 bases between. Germline loops: CDR1 MNHEY, CDR2 SVGAGI. This CDR3 is CASSSLSTGNNYGYTF. The CDR3 DNA follows: TGTGCCAGCAGTTCCCTCTCAACCGGGAATAACTATGGCTACACCTTC.

This clone was seen only a few times. This chain joins TRBV27 and TRBJ2-5; D may correspond to TRBD1 or TRBD2 (5 bases each). Per germline, CDR1 MNHEY and CDR2 SMNVEV (reference sequence). There are 15 residues in the CDR3. With 2 bases removed from V and 5 bases from J, the gap between germline ends came to 15 bases. The CDR3 nucleotides read TGTGCCAGCAGTTTAGAGGGGCTGCCGAGTGAGACCCAGTACTTC. It codes for CASSLEGLPSETQYF.

This clone appeared a few times. The gene calls are TRBV18 and TRBJ2-3; 11 nucleotides agree with TRBD2. The CDR3 spans 16 residues. V shed 3 bases and J 5 bases; nucleotides not matched to a gene: 7. Germline loops: CDR1 KGHSH, CDR2 LQKENI. In nucleotides, the CDR3 is TGTGCCAGCTCACCCCTAGCGGGGGGCCAGGGAGATACGCAGTATTTT. It translates to CASSPLAGGQGDTQYF.

The chain couples TRBV12-2 to TRBJ2-5; the table's D gene call, TRBD2, was not cross checked with the DNA. TRBV12-2 is a listed pseudogene. The CDR3 spans 16 residues. CDR3 in DNA: TGTGCAAGTCGCTTAGCGGCTAGCGGAGAACAAGAGACCCAGTACTTC. This gives the protein CASRLAASGEQETQYF.